This T cell receptor beta chain was captured by sequencing in a study of a mutant IDH1 vaccine in newly diagnosed glioma. Looking at the study overall: An approximately 62% male, approximately 38% female split and a mean age of roughly 44 years characterized treated patients.

The CDR3 loop spans 17 amino acids. Time point here: baseline, week 1 (first vaccination visit). Regarding treatment: pre-vaccination baseline after standard-of-care therapy. Each tumor in the donors was a new WHO grade 3 or 4 astrocytoma, IDH1-mutant and ATRX-lost. Produced via immunoSEQ multiplex PCR; TCRdb's table is partial and in-frame only. Of tens of thousands of clones listed, almost 85% are singletons. The sample in question was PBMCs, obtained from a glioma patient treated with radiotherapy, temozolomide or both. The V gene is TRBV7-5, the J gene TRBJ2-6; the table's D call, TRBD1, was not checked against the DNA. TRBV7-5 is labeled a pseudogene. This clonotype originated in a man aged 35 to 55 with glioma. Some clones in this sample may be carry-over from other donors' samples. The CDR3 DNA reads as TGTGTCAGAAGCTGGGACAGGGGGCGATCTGGGGCCAACGTCCTGACTTTC. Its translation is CVRSWDRGRSGANVLTF.